Presented here are 28 T cell receptor beta chains from one specimen sequenced in a study of T cell changes during pregnancy in multiple sclerosis. Only in-frame clones appear in the TCRdb table, and some are missing; sequencing was by immunoSEQ multiplex PCR. Here the sample spans approximately 70,000 clones, approximately 90% being singletons. The sample in question was peripheral blood, obtained after pregnancy. The receptors shown here come from a female donor with multiple sclerosis, enrolled in a pregnancy study.

The chain joins TRBV5-1 to TRBJ2-2, with TRBD1 identical over 7 bases. The CDR3 length is 16 residues. V dropped 1 base and J dropped 2; count of bases not matched to a gene: 5. Germline CDR1 is SGHRS and CDR2 is YFSETQ. The CDR3 DNA reads as TGCGCCAGCAGCTTGAGGACAGGACCCAACACCGGGGAGCTGTTTTTT. Translating it yields CASSLRTGPNTGELFF.

The chain employs TRBV14 and TRBJ2-7; the D gene is possibly TRBD2 (6 bases). Trimming took 1 base from V and 4 from J, leaving 17 bases between them. The CDR3 length is 16 residues. From germline, CDR1 is SGHDN and CDR2 FVKESK. This CDR3 is CASSQGLGSRRYEQYF. The CDR3 region has the DNA TGTGCCAGCAGCCAAGGTCTCGGGAGCAGGAGGTACGAGCAGTACTTC.

As regards this clone: Mismatch with germline at one junction end may stem from a read error. V and J are TRBV7-7 and TRBJ2-7, with D possibly matching TRBD1 (5 bases). This CDR3 region has 17 residues. Germline V gene data show CDR1 as SSHAT and CDR2 as FNYEAQ (reference sequence). CDR3 bases: TGTGCTAGCAGCTTCCAGTGGGGCCTAAAACTCTCCTACGAGCAGTACTTC. Protein sequence: CASSFQWGLKLSYEQYF. Complete variable domain (other parts from reference TRBV7-7 and TRBJ2-7): GAGVSQSPRYKVTKRGQDVTLRCDPISSHATLYWYQQALGQGPEFLTYFNYEAQPDKSGLPSDRFSAERPEGSISTLTIQRTEQRDSAMYRCASSFQWGLKLSYEQYFGPGTRLTVT.

For the CDR3, the DNA is TGCGCCAGCAGCCCGCGGGACAGTTCCTACGAGCAGTACTTC. It encodes CASSPRDSSYEQYF. V and J are TRBV5-1 and TRBJ2-7; maybe TRBD1 (7 bases). From germline, CDR1 is SGHRS and CDR2 YFSETQ. V shed 4 bases and J shed 1 base, with 12 bases lying between them. The CDR3 contains 14 residues.

The J gene is TRBJ1-1, the V gene TRBV6-1, with D perhaps TRBD1 (5 bases). CDR1 and CDR2 from the germline V gene are MNHNS and SASEGT. The ends were cut back, 3 bases at V and 4 bases at J, with 9 bases in the middle. This CDR3 region has 13 residues. CDR3 nucleotides: TGTGCCAGCAGTGATACAGGCCCCACTGAAGCTTTCTTT. It specifies CASSDTGPTEAFF.

The chain has TRBV4-3 and TRBJ2-1, with D possibly TRBD2 on 7 matching bases. The CDR3 runs to 18 residues. Deletions cut 0 bases from V and 4 bases from J, with 19 bases between. Germline-derived CDR1 and CDR2 are LGHNA and YSLEER. CDR3 DNA: TGCGCCAGCAGCCAAGATGGTGGGGGGGCTAGCAGTTACAATGAGCAGTTCTTC. Protein product: CASSQDGGGASSYNEQFF.

The chain recombines TRBV10-3 with TRBJ1-5; D gene unclear. The ends were cut back, 2 bases at V and 3 bases at J, with 8 bases in the middle. This CDR3 comprises 14 residues. CDR1 is ENHRY and CDR2 is SYGVKD in the germline V gene. The CDR3 DNA reads TGTGCCATCAGTGAGAACGGGGACAATCAGCCCCAGCATTTT. This codes for CAISENGDNQPQHF.

The table lists this clone with a count of one. The chain combines TRBV9 with TRBJ1-5, with 7 bases that match TRBD1. The CDR3 covers 14 residues. Germline loops: CDR1 SGDLS, CDR2 YYNGEE. V lost 0 bases, J lost 6 bases, and 3 bases stayed unmatched. This CDR3 is CASSVGGGGQPQHF. The CDR3 DNA follows: TGTGCCAGCAGCGTAGGAGGGGGCGGTCAGCCCCAGCATTTT.

The chain carries TRBV5-5 and TRBJ2-5; the D gene is possibly TRBD2 (6 bases). Trimming removed 4 bases from V and 2 bases from J, with 15 bases in between. This CDR3 has 15 amino acids. CDR1 SGHKS and CDR2 YYEKEE come from the germline V gene (reference sequence). CDR3 sequence reads: CASSKLSAGQETQYF. The CDR3, as DNA: TGTGCCAGCAGCAAATTATCGGCGGGACAAGAGACCCAGTACTTC.

The chain carries TRBV5-5 and TRBJ2-1; the match to TRBD2 covers 7 bases. Per germline, CDR1 SGHKS and CDR2 YYEKEE (reference sequence). The CDR3 extends over 18 amino acids. The V and J ends lost 0 bases and 6 bases, in that order; junction bases with no gene match: 15. The CDR3 DNA reads as TGTGCCAGCAGCTTGGATTTTAGGGCGGGAGCGAGGGGCAATGAGCAGTTCTTC. Its protein is CASSLDFRAGARGNEQFF. The complete variable domain, with remaining parts taken from reference TRBV5-5 and TRBJ2-1, reads DAGVTQSPTHLIKTRGQQVTLRCSPISGHKSVSWYQQVLGQGPQFIFQYYEKEERGRGNFPDRFSARQFPNYSSELNVNALLLGDSALYLCASSLDFRAGARGNEQFFGPGTRLTVL.

The chain links TRBV27 to TRBJ1-1; 8 bases map to TRBD1. The V gene end was trimmed by 1 base and the J gene end by 0 bases; junction bases not matched to a gene: 4. CDR1 and CDR2 (germline): MNHEY, SMNVEV (reference sequence). This CDR3 is 16 amino acids long. CDR3 DNA sequence: TGTGCCAGCAGTTTATTCGGACAGGGCGTGAACACTGAAGCTTTCTTT. Protein product: CASSLFGQGVNTEAFF.

J is TRBJ1-5 and V is TRBV2, with TRBD1 as a possible D gene (5 bases). With 4 bases removed from V and 3 bases from J, the gap between germline ends came to 10 bases. The length of the CDR3 is 14 residues. Germline loops: CDR1 SNHLY, CDR2 FYNNEI. The CDR3 is CASSVQGYNQPQHF. The DNA of the CDR3 is TGTGCCAGCAGTGTTCAGGGCTACAATCAGCCCCAGCATTTT.

The genes are TRBV5-4 and TRBJ2-3, with TRBD2 identical over 7 bases. This CDR3 is built from 14 residues. Germline CDR1 SGHNT, CDR2 YYREEE (reference sequence). For the CDR3, the DNA is TGTGCGGCCGGGGGGAGGGCCCATTCAGATACGCAGTATTTT. Its translation: CAAGGRAHSDTQYF.

This chain joins TRBV7-9 and TRBJ2-1; weak D call: TRBD2 (6 bases). V shed 8 bases and J shed 2 bases, with 13 bases lying between them. The CDR3 consists of 14 residues. CDR1 and CDR2 (germline): SEHNR, FQNEAQ (reference sequence). The DNA of the CDR3 is TGTGCCAGCGGGACGGGAGTCCCCTACAATGAGCAGTTCTTC. Protein: CASGTGVPYNEQFF.

The rearrangement uses TRBV28 and TRBJ1-1; possibly TRBD1 for D (6 bases). This CDR3 spans 13 amino acids. Germline lookup yields CDR1 MDHEN and CDR2 SYDVKM. V lost 4 bases to trimming and J lost 1 base, with 7 bases between them. Here the CDR3 DNA reads TGTGCCAGCAGTTGGGACACGAACACTGAAGCTTTCTTT. Protein product: CASSWDTNTEAFF.

V usage is TRBV18 and J usage is TRBJ1-1; 7 nucleotides line up with TRBD1. CDR1 KGHSH and CDR2 LQKENI come from the germline V gene. V lost 3 bases to trimming and J lost 1 base; unmatched junction nucleotides: 8. CDR3 length: 16 amino acids. The CDR3 protein is CASSPMGTEANTEAFF. CDR3 nucleotides: TGTGCCAGCTCACCGATGGGGACAGAAGCGAACACTGAAGCTTTCTTT.

The chain is built from TRBV28 and TRBJ1-2; tentative D call: TRBD1 (5 bases). Trimming shortened V by 5 bases and J by 4 bases, and 11 bases separated the two germline ends. This CDR3 contains 13 residues. From germline, CDR1 is MDHEN and CDR2 SYDVKM. DNA for the CDR3: TGTGCCAGCAGTCCGGGGGTCGGCTATGGCTACACCTTC. It specifies CASSPGVGYGYTF.

This rearrangement joins TRBV9 to TRBJ2-5; D perhaps matches TRBD1 (5 bases). This CDR3 is 17 amino acids long. Germline V CDR1 and CDR2: SGDLS, YYNGEE. V was shortened by 3 bases and J by 0 bases, with 18 bases between the two germline ends. The CDR3 here is CASSGPFGRVDQETQYF. The CDR3 region has the DNA TGTGCCAGCAGCGGGCCTTTCGGCAGGGTGGACCAAGAGACCCAGTACTTC.

The rearrangement joins TRBV5-6 to TRBJ1-2; 7 bases fit TRBD1. The CDR3 consists of 13 residues. With 0 bases clipped from V and 6 bases from J, the junction kept 2 bases outside the gene matches. The germline V gene has CDR1 SGHDT and CDR2 YYEEEE. CDR3 protein: CASSLERGHGYTF. The CDR3 nucleotides are TGTGCCAGCAGCTTGGAGAGGGGGCATGGCTACACCTTC.

The CDR3 here is CASRTSGRESGELFF. Written as DNA, the CDR3 is TGTGCCAGCAGGACTAGCGGGAGGGAATCCGGGGAGCTGTTTTTT. The chain recombines TRBV2 with TRBJ2-2, with TRBD2 matching over 14 bases. Germline V gene data show CDR1 as SNHLY and CDR2 as FYNNEI. With V trimmed by 6 bases and J by 6 bases, 3 bases remained unmatched. The CDR3 sequence is 15 residues long.

The chain employs TRBV6-5 and TRBJ2-7; TRBD1 matches at 10 bases. V trimming: 4 bases; J trimming: 5 bases; junction bases outside the gene matches: 5. Looked up from germline, CDR1 is MNHEY and CDR2 is SVGAGI. The CDR3 is made up of 14 amino acids. The CDR3 nucleotides are TGTGCCAGCAGTTTCGGGACAGGGGTAAACGAGCAGTACTTC. Translation gives CASSFGTGVNEQYF.

The genes are TRBV7-7 and TRBJ2-1, with 7 bases fitting TRBD1. This CDR3 is built from 15 residues. CDR1 and CDR2 (germline): SSHAT, FNYEAQ (reference sequence). The ends lost 6 bases at V and 1 base at J; junction bases unmatched: 6. The CDR3: CASSSTGNSYNEQFF. CDR3 nucleotide sequence: TGTGCCAGCAGTTCGACAGGGAATTCCTACAATGAGCAGTTCTTC.

This clone was seen only a few times. This rearrangement joins TRBV12-5 to TRBJ2-3; 11 bases agree with TRBD2. V lost 1 base, J lost 0 bases, and 0 bases stayed unmatched. Germline V lookup: CDR1 LGHNT, CDR2 FRNRAP. The CDR3 is 16 residues long. This chain's CDR3 is CASGLGTSGSTDTQYF. The CDR3 DNA follows: TGTGCTAGTGGTTTGGGGACTAGCGGGAGCACAGATACGCAGTATTTT.

The rearrangement links TRBV30 to TRBJ2-2, with a tentative D call TRBD2 (6 bases). Germline V lookup: CDR1 GTSNPN, CDR2 SVGIG (reference sequence). The length of the CDR3 is 16 residues. Trimming took 5 bases from V and 3 from J, leaving 19 bases between them. CDR3 loop: CAWLDGGKTYTGELFF. The DNA of the CDR3 is TGTGCCTGGTTGGACGGCGGGAAGACGTACACCGGGGAGCTGTTTTTT.

This clone was detected once. This sequence joins TRBV19 and TRBJ2-1; the match to TRBD2 covers 8 bases. The junction had 5 bases not matched to a gene; V was cut back by 4 bases and J by 0 bases. Germline V gives CDR1 LNHDA, CDR2 SQIVND (reference sequence). The CDR3 consists of 16 residues. The CDR3 nucleotides are TGTGCCAGTAGTAAGGGAGCGGGGGTCTCCTACAATGAGCAGTTCTTC. The encoded protein is CASSKGAGVSYNEQFF.

The chain employs TRBV28 and TRBJ2-2; TRBD1 matches at 8 bases. The CDR3 is made up of 13 amino acids. Germline V gives CDR1 MDHEN, CDR2 SYDVKM. Losses at the gene ends were 8 bases for V and 4 bases for J; bases not matched to a gene: 3. This chain's CDR3 is CASQGAVTGELFF. CDR3 coding DNA: TGTGCCAGCCAGGGGGCGGTCACCGGGGAGCTGTTTTTT.

V usage is TRBV7-9 and J usage is TRBJ2-5, with D hard to call. Trimming left V 7 bases short and J 4 bases short, with 19 bases between. CDR1 is SEHNR, CDR2 FQNEAQ, per germline (reference sequence). This CDR3 spans 15 amino acids. CDR3 region: CASTLLNHFGETQYF. Written as DNA, the CDR3 is TGTGCCAGCACCCTCTTAAACCACTTCGGAGAGACCCAGTACTTC.

This chain connects TRBV27 to TRBJ2-3; TRBD2 matches 10 bases. Germline trimming cut 6 bases from V and 2 bases from J; bases unmatched to any gene: 8. CDR1 and CDR2 from the germline V gene are MNHEY and SMNVEV (reference sequence). This CDR3 is built from 16 residues. The chain's CDR3 is CASRPLGTSATDTQYF. CDR3 DNA sequence: TGTGCCAGCAGACCCCTTGGGACTAGCGCCACAGATACGCAGTATTTT.